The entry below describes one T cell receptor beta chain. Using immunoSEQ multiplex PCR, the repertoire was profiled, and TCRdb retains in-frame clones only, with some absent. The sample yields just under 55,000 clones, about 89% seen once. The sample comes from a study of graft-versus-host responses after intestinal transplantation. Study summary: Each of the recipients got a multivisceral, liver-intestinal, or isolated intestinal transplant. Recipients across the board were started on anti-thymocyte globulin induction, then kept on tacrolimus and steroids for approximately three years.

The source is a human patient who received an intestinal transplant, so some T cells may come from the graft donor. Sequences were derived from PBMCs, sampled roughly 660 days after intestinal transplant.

CDR3 bases: TGTGCCAGTAGTATAGATCGAAGCGGGACCTACAATGAGCAGTTCTTC. Translation gives CASSIDRSGTYNEQFF. V gene TRBV19 combines with J gene TRBJ2-1, with 7 bases aligning to TRBD2. J lost 2 bases, V lost 0 bases, and 4 bases had no gene match. Per germline, CDR1 LNHDA and CDR2 SQIVND (reference sequence). This CDR3 is built from 16 residues.